One and the same sample provided the 14 T cell receptor beta chains below, sequenced in a study of blood T cell repertoires in COVID-19. The method was immunoSEQ multiplex PCR; TCRdb's version includes in-frame clones alone and lacks a portion of them. The data hold around 170,000 clones, with under 85% observed a single time. The sequenced sample was peripheral blood. The receptor source for this set is a man aged 70 or older who had recovered from COVID-19.

V gene TRBV7-6 combines with J gene TRBJ1-1, with D perhaps TRBD1 (6 bases). The germline V and J ends were trimmed by 5 bases and 1 base, with 11 bases remaining between them. The CDR3 runs 14 residues. CDR1 is SGHVS and CDR2 is FNYEAQ in the germline V gene. The CDR3: CASSKQQGNTEAFF. CDR3 in DNA: TGTGCCAGCAGCAAACAACAGGGGAACACTGAAGCTTTCTTT.

This chain uses TRBV4-1 with TRBJ2-2; TRBD2 matches at 16 bases. This CDR3 is built from 18 residues. Germline V gene sequence: CDR1 MGHRA, CDR2 YSYEKL. V gave up 3 bases and J gave up 5 bases; unmatched junction bases: 6. CDR3 sequence reads: CASSQGLAGGPGTGELFF. The CDR3 DNA reads TGCGCCAGCAGCCAGGGACTAGCGGGAGGGCCGGGTACCGGGGAGCTGTTTTTT.

The J gene is TRBJ1-2, the V gene TRBV28; D ambiguous. The CDR3 has 11 residues. The germline CDR1 and CDR2 sequences are MDHEN and SYDVKM. CDR3 protein: CAATGVNGYTF. DNA for the CDR3: TGTGCAGCAACGGGAGTAAATGGCTACACCTTC.

The V gene is TRBV30, the J gene TRBJ1-5; possible D gene TRBD1, 5 bases. Trimming shortened V by 4 bases and J by 7 bases, and 20 bases separated the two germline ends. CDR3 length: 15 residues. Germline V gene data show CDR1 as GTSNPN and CDR2 as SVGIG (reference sequence). This chain's CDR3 is CAWNWAGFDLQPQHF. The CDR3 DNA is TGTGCCTGGAACTGGGCAGGGTTTGATCTCCAGCCCCAGCATTTT.

This clone was seen only once. This chain joins TRBV5-1 and TRBJ2-1; 9 bases match TRBD2. The CDR3 loop spans 16 amino acids. CDR1 and CDR2 from the germline V gene are SGHRS and YFSETQ. After removal of 0 bases from V and 2 bases from J, the junction contained 3 bases not matched to a gene. CDR3 in amino acids: CASSLAGGRAYNEQFF. CDR3 nucleotides: TGCGCCAGCAGCTTGGCGGGCGGGAGGGCCTACAATGAGCAGTTCTTC.

This chain joins TRBV15 and TRBJ1-1; maybe TRBD1 (6 bases). CDR1 and CDR2 from the germline V gene are LNHNV and YYDKDF (reference sequence). Trimming shortened V by 0 bases and J by 9 bases, and 8 bases separated the two germline ends. There are 12 residues in the CDR3. The CDR3: CATSRDQGKAFF. CDR3 sequence (DNA): TGTGCCACCAGCAGAGATCAGGGGAAAGCTTTCTTT.

This clone was recorded once. The chain couples TRBV19 to TRBJ2-1, with TRBD2 matching over 15 bases. Trimming took 6 bases from V and 7 from J; bases not matched to a gene: 4. Germline V lookup: CDR1 LNHDA, CDR2 SQIVND (reference sequence). This CDR3 contains 15 residues. The CDR3 is CASRQGLAGGNEQFF. The CDR3 region has the DNA TGTGCCAGTAGGCAGGGACTAGCGGGAGGTAATGAGCAGTTCTTC. Drawing the rest from reference TRBV19 and TRBJ2-1, the complete variable domain is DGGITQSPKYLFRKEGQNVTLSCEQNLNHDAMYWYRQDPGQGLRLIYYSQIVNDFQKGDIAEGYSVSREKKESFPLTVTSAQKNPTAFYLCASRQGLAGGNEQFFGPGTRLTVL.

This chain links TRBV9 with TRBJ2-7; TRBD2 agrees at 8 bases. The CDR3 has 16 amino acids. Looked up from germline, CDR1 is SGDLS and CDR2 is YYNGEE. Trimming cost V 4 bases and J 1 base; bases outside gene matches: 10. CDR3 sequence reads: CASSPGLAGGSYEQYF. The CDR3 DNA follows: TGTGCCAGCAGCCCTGGACTGGCGGGAGGATCCTACGAGCAGTACTTC.

The rearrangement uses TRBV10-3 and TRBJ2-1; 14 bases line up with TRBD2. The CDR3 length is 15 residues. The germline V gene has CDR1 ENHRY and CDR2 SYGVKD. The J segment lost 8 bases and the V segment lost 2 bases, leaving 2 bases of the junction unmatched. Here the CDR3 reads CAISEGTSGSYEQFF. The DNA of the CDR3 is TGTGCCATCAGTGAGGGGACTAGCGGGAGCTATGAGCAGTTCTTC.

The CDR3 DNA reads TGTGCCAGCAGCCTACAGTTAACTAGCACAGATACGCAGTATTTT. Translation gives CASSLQLTSTDTQYF. V gene TRBV6-5 combines with J gene TRBJ2-3; no clear D. Trimming pared 6 bases from V and 0 bases from J, leaving 13 bases between. Germline CDR1 and CDR2: MNHEY and SVGAGI. The CDR3 runs 15 residues.

The V gene is TRBV30, the J gene TRBJ2-1; maybe TRBD2 (6 bases). The V end lost 4 bases, the J end lost 7 bases, and 23 bases lay between the germline ends. Per the germline V gene, CDR1 is GTSNPN and CDR2 is SVGIG (reference sequence). The CDR3 has 16 residues. CDR3 in DNA: TGTGCCTGGATATCCCCTAGCGCTAACCTCTATAATGAGCAGTTCTTC. Translation gives CAWISPSANLYNEQFF.

The chain links TRBV6-5 to TRBJ1-1; 8 nucleotides agree with TRBD1. CDR3 length: 12 residues. Germline CDR1 reads MNHEY; CDR2 reads SVGAGI. With 6 bases clipped from V and 11 bases from J, the junction kept 8 bases outside the gene matches. The CDR3 is CASSGTGGGAFF. The CDR3 DNA is TGTGCCAGCAGCGGGACAGGCGGTGGGGCTTTCTTT.

This clone has only a few counts. The genes are TRBV12-3 or TRBV12-4 and TRBJ1-1, with D possibly TRBD1 on 5 matching bases. The germline V and J ends were trimmed by 7 bases and 0 bases, with 9 bases remaining between them. The CDR3 loop spans 13 amino acids. For the CDR3, the DNA is TGTGCCAGCATTAGGGGCCTGAACACTGAAGCTTTCTTT. Encoded protein: CASIRGLNTEAFF.

V usage is TRBV7-9 and J usage is TRBJ1-3; perhaps TRBD1 as D (5 bases). Per germline, CDR1 SEHNR and CDR2 FQNEAQ (reference sequence). The CDR3 loop spans 14 amino acids. V was clipped by 3 bases and J by 4 bases, with 10 bases between them. CDR3 in amino acids: CASSFRGTGNTIYF. CDR3 DNA sequence: TGTGCCAGCAGCTTTCGGGGGACGGGAAACACCATATATTTT.